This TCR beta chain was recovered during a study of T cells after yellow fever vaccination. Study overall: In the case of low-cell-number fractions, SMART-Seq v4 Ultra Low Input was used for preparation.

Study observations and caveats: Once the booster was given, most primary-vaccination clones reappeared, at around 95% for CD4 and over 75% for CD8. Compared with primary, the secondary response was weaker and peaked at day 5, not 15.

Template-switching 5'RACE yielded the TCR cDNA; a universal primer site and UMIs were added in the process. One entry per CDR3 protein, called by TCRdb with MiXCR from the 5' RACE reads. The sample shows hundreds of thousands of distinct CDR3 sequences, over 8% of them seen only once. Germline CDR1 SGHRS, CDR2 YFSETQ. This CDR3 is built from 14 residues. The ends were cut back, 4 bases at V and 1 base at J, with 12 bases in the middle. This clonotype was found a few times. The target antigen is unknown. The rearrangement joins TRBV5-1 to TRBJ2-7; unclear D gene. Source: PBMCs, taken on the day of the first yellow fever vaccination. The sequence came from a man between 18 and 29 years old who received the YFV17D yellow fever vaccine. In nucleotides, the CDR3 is TGCGCCAGCAGCGAGGTTTTCTCATCCTACGAGCAGTACTTC. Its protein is CASSEVFSSYEQYF.